Below, 28 T cell receptor beta chains from the same sample are listed, as sequenced in a study of blood T cell repertoires in COVID-19. Libraries were prepared by immunoSEQ multiplex PCR; TCRdb keeps only in-frame clonotypes and omits some of them. The data hold some 210,000 clones, with roughly 81% observed a single time. The sample comprised peripheral blood. These receptors came from a woman between 50 and 59 years old with active or convalescent COVID-19.

The rearrangement links TRBV5-5 to TRBJ2-1; the D gene is possibly TRBD1 (6 bases). Germline V gene data show CDR1 as SGHKS and CDR2 as YYEKEE (reference sequence). The CDR3 covers 16 residues. V was pared by 1 base and J by 2 bases, with 13 bases between. The CDR3 spells CASSLSDDRTYNEQFF. The DNA for the CDR3 is TGTGCCAGCAGCTTGAGCGACGACAGGACCTACAATGAGCAGTTCTTC.

The chain carries TRBV19 and TRBJ1-1, with D maybe TRBD1 (6 bases). The CDR3 covers 17 residues. V lost 7 bases to trimming and J lost 3 bases, with 24 bases between them. Germline V gene data show CDR1 as LNHDA and CDR2 as SQIVND (reference sequence). CDR3 in amino acids: CASTPLRGGRMHTEAFF. CDR3 sequence (DNA): TGTGCCAGTACCCCTCTGCGGGGGGGGCGGATGCACACTGAAGCTTTCTTT. The whole variable domain, remainder taken from reference TRBV19 and TRBJ1-1, is DGGITQSPKYLFRKEGQNVTLSCEQNLNHDAMYWYRQDPGQGLRLIYYSQIVNDFQKGDIAEGYSVSREKKESFPLTVTSAQKNPTAFYLCASTPLRGGRMHTEAFFGQGTRLTVV.

This chain joins TRBV27 and TRBJ2-1; 12 nucleotides line up with TRBD2. The V gene's germline CDR1 is MNHEY and CDR2 SMNVEV (reference sequence). V was clipped by 6 bases and J by 6 bases; unmatched bases: 6. CDR3 length: 15 amino acids. The CDR3 nucleotides read TGTGCCAGCAGCCGGACTAGCGGGGTGACCAATGAGCAGTTCTTC. Amino acid sequence: CASSRTSGVTNEQFF.

This clone was seen a handful of times. The chain combines TRBV28 with TRBJ2-7; 11 bases fit TRBD1. CDR1 is MDHEN, CDR2 SYDVKM, per germline. Losses at the gene ends were 6 bases for V and 3 bases for J; bases not matched to a gene: 7. The CDR3 runs to 15 residues. The CDR3 region is CASSPRGTGGYEQYF. CDR3 in DNA: TGTGCCAGCAGCCCAAGGGGGACAGGGGGCTACGAGCAGTACTTC.

Turning to this clone: Germline is not matched at one junction end, which may reflect a read error. V gene TRBV27 combines with J gene TRBJ1-1; D possibly corresponds to TRBD1 (6 bases). This CDR3 has 15 residues. CDR1 and CDR2 (germline): MNHEY, SMNVEV (reference sequence). The CDR3 DNA sequence: TGTGCCAGCAGTATATCAGGGGTTAAAGACACTGAAGCTTTCTTT. Protein sequence: CASSISGVKDTEAFF.

V gene TRBV21-1 combines with J gene TRBJ1-5; the table assigns TRBD1, which was not confirmed against the DNA. TRBV21-1 is noted as a pseudogene. There are 12 residues in the CDR3. CDR3 coding DNA: TGTGCCAGCAGGACAGGGAATCAGCCCCAGCATTTT. This codes for CASRTGNQPQHF.

The chain combines TRBV2 with TRBJ1-2; 7 nucleotides line up with TRBD1. After removal of 1 base from V and 4 bases from J, the junction contained 3 bases not matched to a gene. There are 14 residues in the CDR3. The V gene's germline CDR1 is SNHLY and CDR2 FYNNEI. In nucleotides, the CDR3 is TGTGCCAGCAGTGAAGGGGACAGCGTCTATGGCTACACCTTC. Translation: CASSEGDSVYGYTF.

The J gene is TRBJ2-1, the V gene TRBV5-1; 11 bases fit TRBD2. Trimming cost V 1 base and J 6 bases; bases outside gene matches: 6. Germline loops: CDR1 SGHRS, CDR2 YFSETQ. This CDR3 has 16 amino acids. CDR3 residues: CASSLLPSGGINEQFF. The CDR3 nucleotides read TGCGCCAGCAGCTTGTTGCCTAGCGGGGGGATCAATGAGCAGTTCTTC.

The chain has TRBV12-3 or TRBV12-4 and TRBJ2-1; 10 bases map to TRBD2. The CDR3 loop spans 13 amino acids. V dropped 1 base and J dropped 12; count of bases not matched to a gene: 3. The CDR3 nucleotides are TGTGCCAGCAGTTTAGGACTAGCGGGCCGGCAGTTCTTC. Translated, it gives CASSLGLAGRQFF.

The rearrangement links TRBV13 to TRBJ2-1; 9 nucleotides match TRBD2. This CDR3 is 17 amino acids long. Germline V gene sequence: CDR1 PRHDT, CDR2 FYEKMQ (reference sequence). Trimming cost V 2 bases and J 2 bases; bases outside gene matches: 7. The CDR3 region is CASSLTPSGRTYNEQFF. CDR3 bases: TGTGCCAGCAGCTTAACCCCAAGCGGGAGGACCTACAATGAGCAGTTCTTC.

The chain recombines TRBV7-9 with TRBJ2-7; D might be TRBD1 (5 bases). The CDR3 extends over 13 amino acids. Trimming took off 3 bases at V and 7 bases at J, with 13 bases between the two ends. Germline V gives CDR1 SEHNR, CDR2 FQNEAQ (reference sequence). The CDR3 loop is CASSLRQLEEQYF. The CDR3 DNA sequence: TGTGCCAGCAGCTTGCGACAGCTTGAGGAGCAGTACTTC.

The chain recombines TRBV6-2 or TRBV6-3 with TRBJ1-5, with 7 bases matching TRBD1. V lost 5 bases and J lost 0; bases outside the gene matches: 4. The CDR3 covers 15 residues. Germline V lookup: CDR1 MNHEY, CDR2 SVGEGT. CDR3 in amino acids: CASSSEGASNQPQHF. The CDR3 bases are TGTGCCAGCAGTAGTGAGGGGGCTAGCAATCAGCCCCAGCATTTT.

This clone is a singleton in its sample. This chain links TRBV6-6 with TRBJ2-5; D is perhaps TRBD1 (5 bases). V lost 6 bases and J lost 3, with 14 bases in between. The length of the CDR3 is 14 residues. The germline CDR1 and CDR2 sequences are MNHNY and SVGAGI (reference sequence). The DNA of the CDR3 is TGTGCCAGCAGCATCCGTGACAGTGAAGAGACCCAGTACTTC. Protein sequence: CASSIRDSEETQYF.

This clone was seen only once. The V call is TRBV12-5, the J call TRBJ1-1; no clear D. The germline gives CDR1 LGHNT, CDR2 FRNRAP. Trimming took 3 bases from V and 0 from J, leaving 5 bases between them. The CDR3 loop spans 13 amino acids. DNA for the CDR3: TGTGCTAGTGGTTTTTCGGTGAACACTGAAGCTTTCTTT. Its protein is CASGFSVNTEAFF.

This chain's CDR3 is CASSVYRGGNGYTF. CDR3 coding DNA: TGTGCCAGCAGTGTGTACCGCGGAGGAAATGGCTACACCTTC. V is TRBV2 and J is TRBJ1-2; no reliable D call. CDR3 length: 14 amino acids. Trimming removed 4 bases at V and 6 bases at J, with 15 bases between. Germline CDR1 and CDR2: SNHLY and FYNNEI.

The genes are TRBV23-1 and TRBJ2-2; 7 bases match TRBD1. TRBV23-1 is recorded as an ORF, its role being uncertain. V dropped 3 bases and J dropped 1; count of bases not matched to a gene: 11. CDR3 length equals 18 residues. This chain's CDR3 is CASSHSRSGQRNTGELFF. Here the CDR3 DNA reads TGCGCCAGCAGTCACTCCAGATCGGGACAGCGGAACACCGGGGAGCTGTTTTTT.

This sequence joins TRBV11-2 and TRBJ2-4; D is perhaps TRBD1 (7 bases). Germline CDR1 and CDR2: SGHAT and FQNNGV. V lost 5 bases, J lost 1 base, and 21 bases lay in between. The CDR3 extends over 18 amino acids. The CDR3 protein is CASSRQGRGRAAKNIQYF. CDR3 DNA sequence: TGTGCCAGCAGCAGACAGGGTCGGGGGAGAGCGGCCAAAAACATTCAGTACTTC.

This clone was observed a single time. The rearrangement links TRBV18 to TRBJ2-5; D gene uncertain. Germline CDR1 is KGHSH and CDR2 is LQKENI. V was cut by 3 bases and J by 0 bases, with 8 bases left in between. The CDR3 has 14 amino acids. The CDR3 DNA reads TGTGCCAGCTCACCTCCGGAGTACCAAGAGACCCAGTACTTC. Translating it yields CASSPPEYQETQYF.

The chain uses TRBV19 and TRBJ2-1, with unresolved D. V was shortened by 3 bases and J by 5 bases, with 17 bases between the two germline ends. The CDR3 is 16 residues long. The germline gives CDR1 LNHDA, CDR2 SQIVND (reference sequence). The CDR3 sequence is CASSIPAGRLNNEQFF. The CDR3 bases are TGTGCCAGTAGTATTCCTGCCGGCAGGTTAAACAATGAGCAGTTCTTC.

The chain links TRBV2 to TRBJ1-4; 7 nucleotides line up with TRBD1. Germline CDR1 and CDR2: SNHLY and FYNNEI. V was clipped by 6 bases and J by 5 bases; unmatched bases: 3. The CDR3 length is 13 residues. The CDR3 sequence: CASSWGQNEKLFF. CDR3 nucleotide sequence: TGTGCCAGCAGCTGGGGACAGAATGAAAAACTGTTTTTT. The variable domain in full, completed from reference TRBV2 and TRBJ1-4, reads EPEVTQTPSHQVTQMGQEVILRCVPISNHLYFYWYRQILGQKVEFLVSFYNNEISEKSEIFDDQFSVERPDGSNFTLKIRSTKLEDSAMYFCASSWGQNEKLFFGSGTQLSVL.

The chain is built from TRBV5-1 and TRBJ1-6; 10 nucleotides match TRBD1. This CDR3 has 16 residues. Losses at the gene ends were 4 bases for V and 3 bases for J; bases not matched to a gene: 4. Germline CDR1 and CDR2: SGHRS and YFSETQ. Here the CDR3 reads CASSQGTGVYNSPLHF. The DNA for the CDR3 is TGCGCCAGCAGCCAAGGGACAGGGGTCTATAATTCACCCCTCCACTTT.

There are a few counts of this clone. The chain is built from TRBV18 and TRBJ1-1, with D tentatively TRBD1 (5 bases). The CDR3 consists of 13 residues. Germline loops: CDR1 KGHSH, CDR2 LQKENI. Trimming left V 3 bases short and J 8 bases short, with 13 bases between. The CDR3 DNA sequence: TGTGCCAGCTCACCCGGCCGGGACTACGAAGCTTTCTTT. It encodes CASSPGRDYEAFF. The complete variable domain, with remaining parts taken from reference TRBV18 and TRBJ1-1, reads NAGVMQNPRHLVRRRGQEARLRCSPMKGHSHVYWYRQLPEEGLKFMVYLQKENIIDESGMPKERFSAEFPKEGPSILRIQQVVRGDSAAYFCASSPGRDYEAFFGQGTRLTVV.

The sample holds a few counts of this clone. The chain joins TRBV9 to TRBJ1-1; the match to TRBD1 covers 10 bases. Germline-derived CDR1 and CDR2 are SGDLS and YYNGEE. This CDR3 has 18 amino acids. The V gene end was trimmed by 4 bases and the J gene end by 1 base; junction bases not matched to a gene: 13. In DNA form, the CDR3 reads TGTGCCAGCAGCCCTAGAGACAGGGGGCGAGCTTCGAACACTGAAGCTTTCTTT. Translating gives CASSPRDRGRASNTEAFF. Variable domain in full (rest from reference TRBV9 and TRBJ1-1): DSGVTQTPKHLITATGQRVTLRCSPRSGDLSVYWYQQSLDQGLQFLIQYYNGEERAKGNILERFSAQQFPDLHSELNLSSLELGDSALYFCASSPRDRGRASNTEAFFGQGTRLTVV.

The genes are TRBV9 and TRBJ2-5; D is perhaps TRBD2 (5 bases). The CDR3 has 15 residues. Per the germline V gene, CDR1 is SGDLS and CDR2 is YYNGEE. The V end was cut by 4 bases, the J end by 4 bases, with 17 bases between. In nucleotides, the CDR3 is TGTGCCAGCAGCCCCCGTAGTTCCCGGGGAGAGACCCAGTACTTC. Translated, it gives CASSPRSSRGETQYF. Using reference TRBV9 and TRBJ2-5 for the parts outside the CDR3, the full variable domain is DSGVTQTPKHLITATGQRVTLRCSPRSGDLSVYWYQQSLDQGLQFLIQYYNGEERAKGNILERFSAQQFPDLHSELNLSSLELGDSALYFCASSPRSSRGETQYFGPGTRLLVL.

This sequence joins TRBV5-6 and TRBJ1-2; maybe TRBD1 (5 bases). The CDR3 contains 15 residues. Germline-derived CDR1 and CDR2 are SGHDT and YYEEEE. V was trimmed by 8 bases and J by 4 bases, leaving 21 bases between them. The CDR3 reads CASREEGVQTYGYTF. In nucleotides, the CDR3 is TGTGCCAGTAGAGAAGAAGGGGTCCAAACCTATGGCTACACCTTC. The full variable domain, completed using reference TRBV5-6 and TRBJ1-2, is DAGVTQSPTHLIKTRGQQVTLRCSPKSGHDTVSWYQQALGQGPQFIFQYYEEEERQRGNFPDRFSGHQFPNYSSELNVNALLLGDSALYLCASREEGVQTYGYTFGSGTRLTVV.

The chain is built from TRBV7-9 and TRBJ1-1; D call uncertain. The CDR3 totals 12 residues. V was pared by 10 bases and J by 7 bases, with 16 bases between. CDR1 and CDR2 from the germline V gene are SEHNR and FQNEAQ (reference sequence). CDR3 nucleotides: TGTGCCACCCAGGAAGGCGGGCTTGAAGCTTTCTTT. Translated, it gives CATQEGGLEAFF.

This clone was detected only once. The chain carries TRBV4-1 and TRBJ1-4; D is possibly TRBD1 (6 bases). The V gene lost 4 bases and the J gene lost 4 bases, with 16 bases spanning the gap. Germline V lookup: CDR1 MGHRA, CDR2 YSYEKL. The CDR3 covers 16 residues. The CDR3 bases are TGCGCCAGCAGCCCGAAAAACAGGGCTAGTAATGAAAAACTGTTTTTT. This codes for CASSPKNRASNEKLFF.

To note about this clone: Other DNA sequences in the same sample also yield this CDR3. The genes are TRBV11-3 and TRBJ2-5; 7 bases are a match to TRBD1. Germline CDR1 reads SGHNT; CDR2 reads YENEEA. This CDR3 spans 14 amino acids. The ends lost 2 bases at V and 1 base at J; junction bases unmatched: 1. The CDR3 here is CASSLRDSQETQYF. The CDR3 nucleotides read TGTGCCAGCAGCTTAAGGGACAGCCAAGAGACCCAGTACTTC.